What follows are 16 T cell receptor beta chains derived from one specimen sequenced in a study of monozygotic twins with inflammatory bowel disease (dated by TCRdb to about 2019). The library was built by means of 5' RACE. Sequencing relied on an Illumina HiSeq 2500. One entry per CDR3 protein sequence results from the TCRdb reprocessing of the reads, with DNA left out. The sample table gives about 450,000 distinct CDR3 sequences. The leading ten clones occupy 2% to 2.5% of the sample. The sample consisted of blood. All receptors come from a human donor with ulcerative colitis or Crohn's disease, or a healthy co-twin of an affected twin (not recorded which).

The V gene is TRBV11-3, the J gene TRBJ2-2; TCRdb's D call, TRBD1, is unchecked because there is no DNA. Germline V gives CDR1 SGHNT, CDR2 YENEEA. This CDR3 has 16 amino acids. The CDR3 loop is CASSLSYRGYTGELFF.

The CDR3 here is CASNREGNQPQHF. V gene TRBV12-5 combines with J gene TRBJ1-5; with no DNA, the TCRdb D assignment of TRBD1 cannot be verified. This CDR3 is built from 13 residues. Germline CDR1 is LGHNT and CDR2 is FRNRAP.

V and J are TRBV5-4 and TRBJ2-7; no DNA is available, so the TRBD1 call from TCRdb remains unchecked. CDR1 and CDR2 from the germline V gene are SGHNT and YYREEE (reference sequence). This CDR3 comprises 15 residues. The CDR3: CASSATGEVVDEQYF.

The chain employs TRBV10-3 and TRBJ2-5. CDR1 is ENHRY, CDR2 SYGVKD, per germline. The CDR3 length is 13 residues. The chain's CDR3 is CAISESFGETQYF.

The V call is TRBV21-1, the J call TRBJ1-2; TCRdb names TRBD1, which stays unverified in the absence of DNA. TRBV21-1 is a recognized pseudogene. This CDR3 is 18 amino acids long. This chain's CDR3 is CASSKQGTGLHFNYGYTF.

The V gene is TRBV20-1, the J gene TRBJ2-3. The germline V gene encodes CDR1 DFQATT and CDR2 SNEGSKA (reference sequence). The CDR3 spans 11 residues. The CDR3 is CSALLPNTQYF.

The chain couples TRBV7-2 to TRBJ2-1; with no DNA, the TCRdb D assignment of TRBD1 cannot be verified. CDR1 is SGHTA, CDR2 FQGNSA, per germline. The CDR3 extends over 16 amino acids. CDR3: CASSLLGGKTYNEQFF.

The J gene is TRBJ2-7, the V gene TRBV28; TCRdb designates TRBD2, a call that cannot be tested without DNA. The CDR3 length is 14 residues. Germline loops: CDR1 MDHEN, CDR2 SYDVKM. This CDR3 is CASSLQTSGYEQYF.

The gene calls are TRBV6-5 and TRBJ1-1; TCRdb designates TRBD1, a call that cannot be tested without DNA. The length of the CDR3 is 16 residues. Looked up from germline, CDR1 is MNHEY and CDR2 is SVGAGI. CDR3 loop: CASSYPYGGGNTEAFF.

The chain carries TRBV27 and TRBJ2-7. The germline gives CDR1 MNHEY, CDR2 SMNVEV (reference sequence). The CDR3 totals 12 residues. CDR3 in amino acids: CASSTDPYEQYF.

The chain recombines TRBV4-1 with TRBJ1-2. CDR3 length equals 15 residues. Germline V gene sequence: CDR1 MGHRA, CDR2 YSYEKL. The CDR3 reads CASSQEVGENYGYTF.

V is TRBV12-3 or TRBV12-4 and J is TRBJ1-5. CDR3 length: 13 amino acids. The chain's CDR3 is CASSLNSNQPQHF.

The chain recombines TRBV6-1 with TRBJ1-3; the TCRdb call, TRBD1, lacks DNA for checking. Per the germline V gene, CDR1 is MNHNS and CDR2 is SASEGT. This CDR3 comprises 16 residues. The CDR3 sequence is CASRRGAEVSGNTIYF.

V is TRBV10-3 and J is TRBJ2-1. The CDR3 runs 12 residues. In germline, CDR1 is ENHRY, CDR2 SYGVKD. CDR3 protein: CAISGRADEQFF.

The V call is TRBV2, the J call TRBJ1-6. The CDR3 has 16 amino acids. CDR1 is SNHLY, CDR2 FYNNEI, per germline. The CDR3: CASSDSRGGNNSPLHF.

This chain joins TRBV7-2 and TRBJ2-1; TCRdb gives TRBD2 as the D gene, but with no DNA this cannot be confirmed. The CDR3 length is 16 residues. Germline CDR1 SGHTA, CDR2 FQGNSA. CDR3 protein: CASSLSDWSSYNEQFF.